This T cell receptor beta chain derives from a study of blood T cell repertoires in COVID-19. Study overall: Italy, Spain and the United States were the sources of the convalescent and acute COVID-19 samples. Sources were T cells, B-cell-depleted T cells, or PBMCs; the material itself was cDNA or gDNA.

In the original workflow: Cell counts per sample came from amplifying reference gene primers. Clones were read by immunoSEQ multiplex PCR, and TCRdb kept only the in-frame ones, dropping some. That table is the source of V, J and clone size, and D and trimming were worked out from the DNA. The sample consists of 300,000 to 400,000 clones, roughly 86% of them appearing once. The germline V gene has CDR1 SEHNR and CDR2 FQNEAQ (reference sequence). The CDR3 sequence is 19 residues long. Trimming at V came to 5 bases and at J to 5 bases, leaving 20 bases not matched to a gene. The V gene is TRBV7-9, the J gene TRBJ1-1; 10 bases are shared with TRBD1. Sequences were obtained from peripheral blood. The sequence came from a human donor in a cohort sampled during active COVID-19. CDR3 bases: TGTGCCAGCAGCCCCCGAGCCCCGACAGGGGGCGCGACGAGGACTGAAGCTTTCTTT. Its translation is CASSPRAPTGGATRTEAFF.